Listed below are T cell receptor beta chains from one sample, sequenced in a study of vaccination and CD4 T cells after COVID-19. TCRdb called the PCR reads again in MiXCR, with one record for every CDR3 protein. Among 20,000 to 25,000 distinct CDR3 sequences listed, approximately 39% were seen once. These receptors have no known antigen. Sequencing was performed on CD4+ T cells from blood, cultured in vitro. The receptors come from a human donor who had recovered from COVID-19. The conserved cysteine and the conserved F or W are not part of the CDR3 here. Clone sizes are given selectively: once, few, many, or a class where the clone is expanded.

clone size | V gene | CDR3 protein
NA | TRBV6-1 | ASSEQGSSYEQY
NA | TRBV19 | ASSIDRLPGGYT
NA | TRBV20-1 | SASLGGASRYGYT
NA | TRBV19 | ASTPDRIGRETQY
few | TRBV7-2 | ASSFQSGRGETQY
NA | TRBV10-1 | AKRTATGANVLT
NA | TRBV6-1 | ASSLDRAYYGYT
few | TRBV6-1 | ASTSPQGGADTQY
NA | TRBV6-5 | ASSYSGVVGYEQY
NA | TRBV11-2 | ASSLGIVAYEQY
NA | TRBV11-2 | ASSPVRRERGASYEQY
few | TRBV7-2 | ASSSGSSSTNYGYT
few | TRBV20-1 | SARLAGGSYEQY
NA | TRBV19 | ASSADASAQDTQY
few | TRBV20-1 | SASFGQGQETQY
NA | TRBV9 | ASSVETDYNEQF
few | TRBV20-1 | SAARGGAWNQPQH
few | TRBV19 | ATRTSGSYEQY
NA | TRBV4-2 | ASSQDKADSPLH
few | TRBV25-1 | ASSEGQGGTDTQY
NA | TRBV11-3 | ASSLLGYQETQY
NA | TRBV6-1 | ASAPGLMNTEAF
NA | TRBV6-5 | ASSYSGQGLIEQY
NA | TRBV4-2 | ASSQVWGDTGELF
NA | TRBV6-1 | ASRGEYGYT
few | TRBV20-1 | SAGSTSRTDTQY
once | TRBV6-1 | ASRRGLAGNNEQF
few | TRBV7-9 | ASSPLRTNTEAF
few | TRBV20-1 | SAREDSNQPQH
NA | TRBV18 | ASSLGQALNQPQH
few | TRBV19 | ASTDALSPSNQPQH
NA | TRBV27 | ASSSREAEAF
NA | TRBV9 | ASSPRPYEQY
NA | TRBV12-3/TRBV12-4 | ASAGGAQETQY
NA | TRBV10-2 | ASSDRTGEDEQY
NA | TRBV4-1 | ASSQERRGQGLVAF
NA | TRBV14 | ASPTGREWVYEQY
NA | TRBV7-9 | ASSLVGDSYNEQF
few | TRBV6-1 | ASSPGDRGLY
NA | TRBV2 | ASSETPGEQY
few | TRBV11-2 | ASSLLDEAF
NA | TRBV2 | ASSSQGFNEKLF
few | TRBV7-9 | ASSSLSGASTDTQY
few | TRBV11-3 | ASSSVPGQKQY
NA | TRBV28 | ASSSPGTGGFGANVLT
NA | TRBV14 | ASSQLTGLQETQY
NA | TRBV20-1 | SARVRTLTEAF